Each of the 29 T cell receptor beta chains below was sequenced from the same sample in a study of PD-1 blockade in mismatch repair-deficient tumors. Method: immunoSEQ multiplex PCR; TCRdb's copy keeps in-frame clones and lacks some. This sample has tens of thousands of clones, with almost 80% found just once. Sequenced here: peripheral blood, sampled 2 weeks after starting pembrolizumab. The receptor source for this set is an adult with mismatch repair-deficient cancer.

The chain couples TRBV5-1 to TRBJ1-2, with D possibly matching TRBD1 (6 bases). The CDR3 runs to 13 residues. Trimming cost V 2 bases and J 3 bases, with 8 bases left between them. Looked up from germline, CDR1 is SGHRS and CDR2 is YFSETQ. The CDR3 DNA reads TGCGCCAGCAGCTTCGGGGGCGACTATGGCTACACCTTC. It is translated as CASSFGGDYGYTF.

The chain carries TRBV7-9 and TRBJ1-1, with a tentative D call TRBD1 (5 bases). The CDR3 is made up of 13 amino acids. Germline V gene lookup returns CDR1 SEHNR and CDR2 FQNEAQ (reference sequence). Trimming shortened V by 2 bases and J by 7 bases, and 11 bases separated the two germline ends. The CDR3 DNA reads as TGTGCCAGCAGCTTAATTGTGGGGCTTGAAGCTTTCTTT. Amino acid sequence: CASSLIVGLEAFF.

J is TRBJ2-7 and V is TRBV10-3; D might be TRBD2 (6 bases). V gave up 0 bases and J gave up 0 bases, with 12 bases separating them. Germline V lookup: CDR1 ENHRY, CDR2 SYGVKD. The CDR3 extends over 16 amino acids. The CDR3: CAISESGTQSSYEQYF. The DNA of the CDR3 is TGTGCCATCAGTGAGTCAGGGACTCAGAGCTCCTACGAGCAGTACTTC.

The chain links TRBV19 to TRBJ1-2; D is uncertain. Trimming took 7 bases from V and 0 from J, leaving 12 bases between them. The CDR3 consists of 14 residues. The germline gives CDR1 LNHDA, CDR2 SQIVND (reference sequence). CDR3 coding DNA: TGTGCCAGTAATCAGACGGTGACTAACTATGGCTACACCTTC. Translation gives CASNQTVTNYGYTF.

The chain couples TRBV7-6 to TRBJ1-4; D call uncertain. Trimming took off 4 bases at V and 4 bases at J, with 13 bases between the two ends. The CDR3 sequence is 15 residues long. From germline, CDR1 is SGHVS and CDR2 FNYEAQ. DNA for the CDR3: TGTGCCAGCAGCTGGAATCAGGCGGTTAATGAAAAACTGTTTTTT. Translation: CASSWNQAVNEKLFF.

V and J are TRBV5-4 and TRBJ2-7; D may match TRBD1 or TRBD2 (5 bases each). Germline V gives CDR1 SGHNT, CDR2 YYREEE (reference sequence). CDR3 length: 15 amino acids. Trimming removed 0 bases from V and 1 base from J, with 11 bases in between. The CDR3 loop reads CASSLAGPLSYEQYF. In nucleotides, the CDR3 is TGTGCCAGCAGCTTGGCGGGACCATTATCCTACGAGCAGTACTTC.

The table lists this clone with a count of one. The chain links TRBV5-4 to TRBJ2-2; 8 bases are a match to TRBD2. The length of the CDR3 is 18 residues. Unmatched junction bases numbered 14, after V lost 0 bases and J lost 7 bases. Germline V lookup: CDR1 SGHNT, CDR2 YYREEE (reference sequence). The CDR3 region is CASSLAENGRAFFGELFF. The CDR3, as DNA: TGTGCCAGCAGCTTGGCCGAAAACGGGAGGGCCTTTTTCGGGGAGCTGTTTTTT.

This clone was seen a handful of times. The chain recombines TRBV7-9 with TRBJ2-2; the D call may be TRBD1 or TRBD2 (5 bases each). The germline V and J ends were trimmed by 1 base and 1 base, with 10 bases remaining between them. Germline CDR1 and CDR2: SEHNR and FQNEAQ (reference sequence). The CDR3 sequence is 16 residues long. This CDR3 is CASSLGPGRNTGELFF. In nucleotides, the CDR3 is TGTGCCAGCAGCTTAGGGCCGGGGCGGAACACCGGGGAGCTGTTTTTT.

The V call is TRBV6-1, the J call TRBJ2-7; D possibly corresponds to TRBD1 (7 bases). Germline V gene sequence: CDR1 MNHNS, CDR2 SASEGT. This CDR3 region has 15 residues. With 4 bases removed from V and 1 base from J, the gap between germline ends came to 14 bases. DNA for the CDR3: TGTGCCAGCAGTGCGCAACAGGGGACTTCCTACGAGCAGTACTTC. Translated, it gives CASSAQQGTSYEQYF.

V is TRBV4-1 and J is TRBJ2-1; D is unclear. The CDR3 runs to 15 residues. CDR1 and CDR2 (germline): MGHRA, YSYEKL. The ends were cut back, 0 bases at V and 5 bases at J, with 11 bases in the middle. CDR3 residues: CASSQERTRDNEQFF. CDR3 coding DNA: TGCGCCAGCAGCCAAGAGAGAACCAGAGACAATGAGCAGTTCTTC.

This clone was counted between two and nine times. This chain joins TRBV6-1 and TRBJ2-7, with 8 bases lining up with TRBD2. CDR1 and CDR2 from the germline V gene are MNHNS and SASEGT. Trimming took 1 base from V and 6 from J; bases not matched to a gene: 8. The CDR3 consists of 15 residues. The chain's CDR3 is CASSEGRRGGVEQYF. CDR3 DNA: TGTGCCAGCAGTGAAGGGCGCCGGGGGGGTGTCGAGCAGTACTTC.

The gene calls are TRBV6-1 and TRBJ1-5; TRBD1 agrees at 7 bases. The CDR3 has 14 residues. V dropped 6 bases and J dropped 2; count of bases not matched to a gene: 4. Germline V gives CDR1 MNHNS, CDR2 SASEGT. The CDR3 sequence: CASSWDRGNQPQHF. The CDR3 nucleotides are TGTGCCAGCAGCTGGGACAGAGGCAATCAGCCCCAGCATTTT.

The chain couples TRBV10-3 to TRBJ2-1; 7 bases line up with TRBD1. The CDR3 loop spans 13 amino acids. Germline V lookup: CDR1 ENHRY, CDR2 SYGVKD. After removal of 8 bases from V and 2 bases from J, the junction contained 3 bases not matched to a gene. The CDR3 coding sequence is TGTGCCATCCGGGACAGTACCTACAATGAGCAGTTCTTC. Its protein product is CAIRDSTYNEQFF.

This clone has only one observation. V and J are TRBV19 and TRBJ2-3, with TRBD2 identical over 7 bases. The germline CDR1 and CDR2 sequences are LNHDA and SQIVND (reference sequence). The trim removed 1 base at V and 4 bases at J, leaving 11 bases unmatched. The CDR3 spans 17 residues. CDR3 bases: TGTGCCAGTAGTATAGTCGGGAAGCGGGAAAGAGCAGATACGCAGTATTTT. As protein: CASSIVGKRERADTQYF.

This sequence joins TRBV14 and TRBJ2-1; 8 bases fit TRBD1. Germline assignment: CDR1 SGHDN and CDR2 FVKESK. The CDR3 has 19 amino acids. Trimming took 0 bases from V and 5 from J; bases not matched to a gene: 15. CDR3 coding DNA: TGTGCCAGCAGCCAAGATCGGGCCCAGGGCGGACAGGGAAACAATGAGCAGTTCTTC. Translated, it gives CASSQDRAQGGQGNNEQFF. Filled out from reference TRBV14 and TRBJ2-1, the complete variable domain reads EAGVTQFPSHSVIEKGQTVTLRCDPISGHDNLYWYRRVMGKEIKFLLHFVKESKQDESGMPNNRFLAERTGGTYSTLKVQPAELEDSGVYFCASSQDRAQGGQGNNEQFFGPGTRLTVL.

This chain joins TRBV5-4 and TRBJ2-1; 9 positions match TRBD2. J gave up 7 bases and V 2 bases, and 7 bases lay outside the gene matches. Germline V gives CDR1 SGHNT, CDR2 YYREEE (reference sequence). CDR3 size: 15 residues. In DNA, the CDR3 is TGTGCCAGCAGCTTAAAGCGGGAGGTTTGGAATGAGCAGTTCTTC. Residues: CASSLKREVWNEQFF.

The chain recombines TRBV7-3 with TRBJ2-1; 12 nucleotides match TRBD2. Trimming cost V 5 bases and J 3 bases; bases outside gene matches: 5. Germline lookup yields CDR1 SGHTA and CDR2 FQGTGA. The CDR3 loop spans 16 amino acids. The CDR3 DNA is TGTGCCAGCAGCCCGAGACTAGCGGGAGACTACAATGAGCAGTTCTTC. Protein sequence: CASSPRLAGDYNEQFF.

This chain connects TRBV11-2 to TRBJ2-5; D is possibly TRBD1 or TRBD2 (5 bases each). This CDR3 has 15 residues. V dropped 5 bases and J dropped 5 bases, with 18 bases sitting between them. Germline CDR1 reads SGHAT; CDR2 reads FQNNGV. The CDR3 here is CASSPGLGRSETQYF. CDR3 coding DNA: TGTGCCAGCAGCCCGGGGCTGGGGCGGTCGGAGACCCAGTACTTC.

This chain joins TRBV4-2 and TRBJ2-6; possible D gene TRBD1, 6 bases. In germline, CDR1 is LGHNA, CDR2 YNFKEQ. V was pared by 4 bases and J by 1 base, with 11 bases between. CDR3 length: 16 amino acids. CDR3 region: CASSPTQGSGANVLTF. Written as DNA, the CDR3 is TGTGCCAGCAGCCCGACCCAGGGGTCTGGGGCCAACGTCCTGACTTTC.

The chain joins TRBV7-6 to TRBJ2-7; no firm D call. Trimming pared 5 bases from V and 3 bases from J, leaving 8 bases between. The CDR3 totals 12 residues. Germline V gene data show CDR1 as SGHVS and CDR2 as FNYEAQ. The CDR3 coding sequence is TGTGCCAGCAGCCTGGACCTCTACGAGCAGTACTTC. It is translated as CASSLDLYEQYF. The whole variable domain, filled in from reference TRBV7-6 and TRBJ2-7, reads GAGVSQSPRYKVTKRGQDVALRCDPISGHVSLYWYRQALGQGPEFLTYFNYEAQQDKSGLPNDRFSAERPEGSISTLTIQRTEQRDSAMYRCASSLDLYEQYFGPGTRLTVT.

The chain couples TRBV15 to TRBJ2-7, with TRBD2 identical over 7 bases. The V gene's germline CDR1 is LNHNV and CDR2 YYDKDF (reference sequence). The CDR3 length is 15 residues. The junction had 2 bases not matched to a gene; V was cut back by 0 bases and J by 0 bases. CDR3 sequence reads: CATSREGGSSYEQYF. DNA for the CDR3: TGTGCCACCAGCAGAGAAGGCGGGAGCTCCTACGAGCAGTACTTC. Looking up the rest from reference TRBV15 and TRBJ2-7 gives the full variable domain: DAMVIQNPRYQVTQFGKPVTLSCSQTLNHNVMYWYQQKSSQAPKLLFHYYDKDFNNEADTPDNFQSRRPNTSFCFLDIRSPGLGDTAMYLCATSREGGSSYEQYFGPGTRLTVT.

V and J are TRBV5-1 and TRBJ2-5; possible D gene TRBD1, 6 bases. This CDR3 is 15 amino acids long. V was pared by 4 bases and J by 5 bases, with 18 bases between. Germline V CDR1 and CDR2: SGHRS, YFSETQ. CDR3 residues: CASSPAQTQGETQYF. DNA for the CDR3: TGCGCCAGCAGCCCGGCCCAGACCCAGGGGGAGACCCAGTACTTC.

The CDR3 here is CASSLRAGVAYNEQFF. CDR3 DNA sequence: TGCGCCAGCAGCTTGAGAGCGGGGGTCGCCTACAATGAGCAGTTCTTC. The gene calls are TRBV5-1 and TRBJ2-1, with TRBD2 matching over 8 bases. Germline V gives CDR1 SGHRS, CDR2 YFSETQ. The V segment lost 1 base and the J segment 2 bases; nucleotides outside the gene matches: 5. This CDR3 contains 16 residues.

This clone was seen a handful of times. The chain is built from TRBV5-6 and TRBJ2-1; D is possibly TRBD1 or TRBD2 (5 bases each). V dropped 3 bases and J dropped 1 base, with 11 bases sitting between them. The CDR3 length is 15 residues. Germline values: CDR1 SGHDT, CDR2 YYEEEE. Here the CDR3 DNA reads TGTGCCAGCAGCTGGTTGGGGGTTTCCTACAATGAGCAGTTCTTC. It is translated as CASSWLGVSYNEQFF.

The chain couples TRBV7-6 to TRBJ2-1; the D is unclear. V was clipped by 5 bases and J by 0 bases, with 17 bases between them. CDR1 SGHVS and CDR2 FNYEAQ come from the germline V gene. The CDR3 is 17 amino acids. The CDR3 spells CASSPTGWASSYNEQFF. In nucleotides, the CDR3 is TGTGCCAGCAGCCCTACCGGTTGGGCGTCCTCCTACAATGAGCAGTTCTTC.

V is TRBV4-3 and J is TRBJ2-3; possible D gene TRBD1, 6 bases. CDR3 length equals 13 residues. The V and J ends lost 4 bases and 7 bases respectively, with 12 bases between them. Germline values: CDR1 LGHNA, CDR2 YSLEER. CDR3 sequence (DNA): TGCGCCAGCAGCCTAGGTAGGGGGAATACGCAGTATTTT. Its protein product is CASSLGRGNTQYF.

This sequence joins TRBV7-9 and TRBJ1-2; 7 bases are a match to TRBD1. Germline V lookup: CDR1 SEHNR, CDR2 FQNEAQ (reference sequence). This CDR3 is 13 amino acids long. J lost 4 bases, V lost 4 bases, and 3 bases had no gene match. The CDR3 bases are TGTGCCAGCAGCTCACAGGGGACCTATGGCTACACCTTC. Protein: CASSSQGTYGYTF.

The genes are TRBV11-2 and TRBJ2-7; a possible D gene is TRBD2 (5 bases). With 1 base removed from V and 4 bases from J, the gap between germline ends came to 11 bases. The CDR3 extends over 14 amino acids. Germline CDR1 and CDR2: SGHAT and FQNNGV. Here the CDR3 reads CASSLVSSEYEQYF. CDR3 nucleotides: TGTGCCAGCAGCTTAGTTAGTAGCGAGTACGAGCAGTACTTC.

V is TRBV29-1 and J is TRBJ2-7; 10 bases agree with TRBD2. The V gene's germline CDR1 is SQVTM and CDR2 ANQGSEA. V lost 6 bases to trimming and J lost 3 bases; unmatched junction nucleotides: 8. CDR3 size: 14 residues. The CDR3 bases are TGCAGCGTAGCCGCTAGCGGGAGAAACTACGAGCAGTACTTC. Protein sequence: CSVAASGRNYEQYF.